The 29 T cell receptor beta chains below were found in one sample sequenced in a study of T cells in Graves' hyperthyroidism and ophthalmopathy. Regions amplified from RNA transcripts were the TCR beta CDR3 regions. Initially, a first-round RT-PCR of the TCR CDR3 employed the HTBI primer set. TCRdb ran MiXCR on the multiplex PCR reads and lists one entry per CDR3 protein. The table lists about 270,000 distinct CDR3 sequences, around a quarter of them singletons. Sequencing input: blood. Source of these receptors: a man in his forties or fifties with Graves' hyperthyroidism that later progressed to Graves' ophthalmopathy.

This clonotype was detected ten times or more. The chain couples TRBV28 to TRBJ2-5; 9 bases line up with TRBD2. The CDR3 totals 16 residues. V lost 4 bases and J lost 5; bases outside the gene matches: 11. CDR1 and CDR2 (germline): MDHEN, SYDVKM. The CDR3 sequence is CASSSPRAGGGETQYF. DNA for the CDR3: TGTGCCAGCAGTTCACCTAGAGCGGGAGGAGGCGAGACCCAGTACTTC. The full variable domain, with the rest looked up from reference TRBV28 and TRBJ2-5, is DVKVTQSSRYLVKRTGEKVFLECVQDMDHENMFWYRQDPGLGLRLIYFSYDVKMKEKGDIPEGYSVSREKKERFSLILESASTNQTSMYLCASSSPRAGGGETQYFGPGTRLLVL.

This clonotype was observed many times. V gene TRBV4-1 combines with J gene TRBJ1-3; D ambiguous. Germline loops: CDR1 MGHRA, CDR2 YSYEKL. The V end was cut by 0 bases, the J end by 0 bases, with 6 bases between. The CDR3 spans 15 residues. CDR3 amino acids: CASSQDTYSGNTIYF. The CDR3 bases are TGCGCCAGCAGCCAAGATACGTACTCTGGAAACACCATATATTTT.

This clonotype was recorded many times. The CDR3 protein is CASSYAGLAEYYEQYF. The CDR3 DNA is TGTGCCAGCAGTTACGCGGGACTAGCGGAGTACTACGAGCAGTACTTC. The chain joins TRBV6-5 to TRBJ2-7; 11 bases match TRBD2. Looked up from germline, CDR1 is MNHEY and CDR2 is SVGAGI. This CDR3 contains 16 residues. J was trimmed by 3 bases and V by 2 bases; bases with no gene match: 6.

This clonotype was seen repeatedly, ten times or more. J is TRBJ1-5 and V is TRBV27; the D is unclear. Trimming left V 5 bases short and J 3 bases short, with 5 bases between. Germline CDR1 MNHEY, CDR2 SMNVEV (reference sequence). The CDR3 sequence is 12 residues long. The CDR3 loop is CASSKLNQPQHF. Here the CDR3 DNA reads TGTGCCAGCAGTAAGCTCAATCAGCCCCAGCATTTT.

This clonotype was counted many times. The rearrangement uses TRBV6-1 and TRBJ2-7; weak D call: TRBD1 (5 bases). The CDR3 extends over 15 amino acids. Germline V gene sequence: CDR1 MNHNS, CDR2 SASEGT. V was trimmed by 6 bases and J by 5 bases, leaving 20 bases between them. CDR3 in amino acids: CASSRPGHRSDEQYF. The DNA of the CDR3 is TGTGCCAGCAGCAGACCAGGACATAGATCGGACGAGCAGTACTTC.

This clonotype was detected ten times or more. The V call is TRBV19, the J call TRBJ1-1, with a weak D call TRBD1 (5 bases). Germline assignment: CDR1 LNHDA and CDR2 SQIVND (reference sequence). The CDR3 is made up of 13 amino acids. Trimming removed 5 bases from V and 9 bases from J, with 16 bases in between. The CDR3 bases are TGTGCCAGTAGTGACAAAACAGACAGAAAAGCTTTCTTT. It specifies CASSDKTDRKAFF.

This clonotype was observed many times. The rearrangement links TRBV20-1 to TRBJ2-7; 10 bases agree with TRBD2. The CDR3 runs 13 residues. Trimming took 7 bases from V and 2 from J; bases not matched to a gene: 5. CDR1 and CDR2 (germline): DFQATT, SNEGSKA (reference sequence). As DNA, the CDR3 is TGCAGTGTCGGGCTAGCGGGAGCCTACGAGCAGTACTTC. The encoded protein is CSVGLAGAYEQYF.

The rearrangement uses TRBV5-8 and TRBJ1-1; D not certain. The germline CDR1 and CDR2 sequences are SGHTS and YDEGEE. The V end lost 4 bases, the J end lost 1 base, and 11 bases lay between the germline ends. The CDR3 is made up of 14 amino acids. In DNA, the CDR3 is TGTGCCAGCAGCCGCTCGGACGGGAACACTGAAGCTTTCTTT. Translated, it gives CASSRSDGNTEAFF.

In its sample, this clonotype was seen many times. The chain combines TRBV20-1 with TRBJ2-2; 7 bases line up with TRBD2. The germline V gene encodes CDR1 DFQATT and CDR2 SNEGSKA (reference sequence). CDR3 length: 16 residues. V was clipped by 0 bases and J by 1 base; unmatched bases: 5. CDR3 bases: TGCAGTGCTAGAGAGTCTAGCGGAAAGAACACCGGGGAGCTGTTTTTT. Translating it yields CSARESSGKNTGELFF.

The chain uses TRBV12-5 and TRBJ1-2; the D gene is possibly TRBD1 (5 bases). The V gene lost 6 bases and the J gene lost 2 bases, with 10 bases spanning the gap. In germline, CDR1 is LGHNT, CDR2 FRNRAP. The CDR3 runs to 13 residues. CDR3 protein: CASGSGLNYGYTF. In nucleotides, the CDR3 is TGTGCTAGTGGGTCGGGACTCAACTATGGCTACACCTTC.

This clonotype was recorded a few times. The rearrangement joins TRBV6-5 to TRBJ2-5; 8 bases fit TRBD1. Per the germline V gene, CDR1 is MNHEY and CDR2 is SVGAGI. The length of the CDR3 is 16 residues. The junction had 13 bases not matched to a gene; V was cut back by 5 bases and J by 5 bases. DNA for the CDR3: TGTGCCAGCAGTCTCTCGACAGGGGTCGGCGAGGAGACCCAGTACTTC. Translating gives CASSLSTGVGEETQYF.

This clonotype showed up many times. The rearrangement uses TRBV12-3 or TRBV12-4 and TRBJ1-1; 10 nucleotides match TRBD1. With 5 bases clipped from V and 9 bases from J, the junction kept 9 bases outside the gene matches. The CDR3 totals 14 residues. This CDR3 is CASSPRDRGSQAFF. The CDR3 DNA reads as TGTGCCAGCAGTCCACGGGACAGGGGAAGCCAAGCTTTCTTT.

There are many counts of this clonotype. The chain combines TRBV20-1 with TRBJ1-5; no firm D call. Looked up from germline, CDR1 is DFQATT and CDR2 is SNEGSKA (reference sequence). The CDR3 runs 15 residues. V gave up 0 bases and J gave up 0 bases, with 9 bases separating them. The CDR3 here is CSAREGLYSNQPQHF. CDR3 DNA sequence: TGCAGTGCTAGAGAAGGACTTTATAGCAATCAGCCCCAGCATTTT.

This clonotype was seen repeatedly, ten times or more. V is TRBV7-8 and J is TRBJ1-5, with D perhaps matching TRBD1 (6 bases). CDR3 size: 16 residues. CDR1 is SGHVS and CDR2 is FQNEAQ in the germline V gene. Deletions cut 1 base from V and 0 bases from J, with 10 bases between. The CDR3: CASSLDRTDSNQPQHF. CDR3 sequence (DNA): TGTGCCAGCAGCTTAGACCGGACAGATAGCAATCAGCCCCAGCATTTT.

At least ten counts were recorded for this clonotype. V usage is TRBV6-1 and J usage is TRBJ1-1, with TRBD1 matching 7 bases. There are 16 residues in the CDR3. Germline V gene sequence: CDR1 MNHNS, CDR2 SASEGT. Germline trimming cut 6 bases from V and 1 base from J; bases unmatched to any gene: 11. This CDR3 reads CASRRWDSTENTEAFF. The CDR3 bases are TGTGCCAGCAGACGTTGGGACAGTACAGAGAACACTGAAGCTTTCTTT.

This clonotype has more than one count but fewer than ten. V usage is TRBV12-3 or TRBV12-4 and J usage is TRBJ1-1, with D uncertain. The CDR3 extends over 14 amino acids. V was shortened by 7 bases and J by 4 bases, with 16 bases between the two germline ends. The CDR3 coding sequence is TGTGCCAGCACAAAGACGAACCTGGGCACTGAAGCTTTCTTT. This translates into CASTKTNLGTEAFF.

The V and J genes are TRBV6-5 and TRBJ1-3; 7 bases fit TRBD1. Trimming at V came to 0 bases and at J to 5 bases, leaving 10 bases not matched to a gene. Germline CDR1 is MNHEY and CDR2 is SVGAGI. The CDR3 is made up of 17 amino acids. The CDR3 nucleotides are TGTGCCAGCAGTTACTCACAAGGGGACAGCCTACGAAACACCATATATTTT. This encodes CASSYSQGDSLRNTIYF.

At least ten counts were recorded for this clonotype. The rearrangement joins TRBV12-3 or TRBV12-4 to TRBJ1-1; D is ambiguous. The CDR3 contains 12 residues. V was cut by 6 bases and J by 9 bases, with 14 bases left in between. The CDR3: CASRETGPQAFF. CDR3 DNA: TGTGCCAGCAGGGAGACCGGGCCTCAAGCTTTCTTT.

The table lists this clonotype with many counts. This chain links TRBV29-1 with TRBJ2-7; no reliable D call. Germline V CDR1 and CDR2: SQVTM, ANQGSEA. V lost 4 bases, J lost 4 bases, and 14 bases lay in between. The CDR3 runs 13 residues. CDR3 sequence reads: CSVVGPPMYEQYF. Here the CDR3 DNA reads TGCAGCGTTGTTGGACCCCCGATGTACGAGCAGTACTTC.

The sample holds many counts of this clonotype. This rearrangement joins TRBV25-1 to TRBJ2-7, with TRBD2 identical over 7 bases. Looked up from germline, CDR1 is MGHDK and CDR2 is SYGVNS. CDR3 length: 16 amino acids. After removal of 0 bases from V and 4 bases from J, the junction contained 9 bases not matched to a gene. In DNA form, the CDR3 reads TGTGCCAGCAGTGAATATGGGCAGGGAGGGTTTTACGAGCAGTACTTC. The encoded protein is CASSEYGQGGFYEQYF.

Many counts were recorded for this clonotype. This chain links TRBV28 with TRBJ1-6; TRBD1 might be the D (5 bases). In germline, CDR1 is MDHEN, CDR2 SYDVKM. V was clipped by 8 bases and J by 7 bases, with 12 bases between them. This CDR3 is 13 amino acids long. The DNA for the CDR3 is TGTGCCAGCTATCCCCGGGGGAATTCACCCCTCCACTTT. This codes for CASYPRGNSPLHF.

The V and J genes are TRBV9 and TRBJ2-5, with a weak D call TRBD2 (6 bases). Germline loops: CDR1 SGDLS, CDR2 YYNGEE. V shed 3 bases and J shed 5 bases, with 14 bases lying between them. The CDR3 is made up of 14 amino acids. The CDR3 DNA follows: TGTGCCAGCAGCGGCATATCCCGGGGGGAGACCCAGTACTTC. Translation gives CASSGISRGETQYF.

The chain recombines TRBV6-1 with TRBJ2-3; D remains unclear. CDR1 and CDR2 (germline): MNHNS, SASEGT. The ends were cut back, 10 bases at V and 0 bases at J, with 8 bases in the middle. CDR3 length equals 12 residues. Written as DNA, the CDR3 is TGTGCCACCTCACCGAGCACAGATACGCAGTATTTT. This sequence encodes CATSPSTDTQYF.

This clonotype was counted many times. V and J are TRBV28 and TRBJ2-7; perhaps TRBD2 as D (7 bases). The CDR3 is 15 amino acids. CDR1 MDHEN and CDR2 SYDVKM come from the germline V gene. The V end was cut by 7 bases, the J end by 1 base, with 17 bases between. This CDR3 is CASTEGGALSYEQYF. The CDR3 coding sequence is TGTGCCAGCACCGAGGGGGGGGCACTTTCCTACGAGCAGTACTTC.

In this sample, this clonotype turned up a few times. The rearrangement uses TRBV20-1 and TRBJ1-5, with D tentatively TRBD1 (5 bases). V was pared by 3 bases and J by 4 bases, with 13 bases between. The germline CDR1 and CDR2 sequences are DFQATT and SNEGSKA (reference sequence). The CDR3 has 14 amino acids. The CDR3 protein is CSARAGGNNQPQHF. Here the CDR3 DNA reads TGCAGTGCTAGGGCGGGGGGGAATAATCAGCCCCAGCATTTT.

The rearrangement uses TRBV6-1 and TRBJ1-1; weak D call: TRBD1 (5 bases). The CDR3 totals 13 residues. V was pared by 7 bases and J by 1 base, with 10 bases between. Germline-derived CDR1 and CDR2 are MNHNS and SASEGT. CDR3 in DNA: TGTGCCAGCAAAGACAGAGAGAACACTGAAGCTTTCTTT. It translates to CASKDRENTEAFF.

The V call is TRBV4-1, the J call TRBJ2-7; TRBD1 matches 8 bases. Germline CDR1 and CDR2: MGHRA and YSYEKL. The CDR3 covers 17 residues. The trim removed 1 base at V and 3 bases at J, leaving 11 bases unmatched. CDR3 amino acids: CASSQGGMGQVFYEQYF. Written as DNA, the CDR3 is TGCGCCAGCAGCCAAGGAGGGATGGGACAGGTTTTCTACGAGCAGTACTTC.

This clonotype has at least ten counts. The genes are TRBV3-1 and TRBJ1-5; D is ambiguous. The V gene lost 2 bases and the J gene lost 4 bases, with 9 bases spanning the gap. Germline assignment: CDR1 LGHDT and CDR2 YNNKEL (reference sequence). This CDR3 spans 14 amino acids. CDR3 amino acids: CASSQNDRNQPQHF. The CDR3 nucleotides read TGTGCCAGCAGCCAAAATGACCGGAATCAGCCCCAGCATTTT.

This clonotype was seen ten or more times. The chain has TRBV6-1 and TRBJ2-1, with D perhaps TRBD1 (7 bases). Trimming shortened V by 5 bases and J by 0 bases, and 14 bases separated the two germline ends. Germline loops: CDR1 MNHNS, CDR2 SASEGT. This CDR3 region has 16 residues. DNA for the CDR3: TGTGCCAGCAGTCAGCAGGGGGGAGGCTCCTACAATGAGCAGTTCTTC. This translates into CASSQQGGGSYNEQFF.